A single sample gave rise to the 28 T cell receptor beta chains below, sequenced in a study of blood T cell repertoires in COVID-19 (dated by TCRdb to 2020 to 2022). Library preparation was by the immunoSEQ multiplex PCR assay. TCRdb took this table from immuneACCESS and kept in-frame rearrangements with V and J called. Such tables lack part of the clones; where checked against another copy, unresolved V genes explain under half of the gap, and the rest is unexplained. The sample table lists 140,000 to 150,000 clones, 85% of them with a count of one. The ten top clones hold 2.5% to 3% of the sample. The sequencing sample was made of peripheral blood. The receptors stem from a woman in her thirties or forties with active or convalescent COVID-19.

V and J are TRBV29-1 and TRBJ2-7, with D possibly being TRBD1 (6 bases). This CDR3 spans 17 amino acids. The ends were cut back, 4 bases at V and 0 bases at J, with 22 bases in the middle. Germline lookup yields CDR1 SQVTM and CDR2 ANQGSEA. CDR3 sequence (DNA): TGCAGCGTTGCAGGGGAACAGGGTAATTTTAACTCCTACGAGCAGTACTTC. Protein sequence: CSVAGEQGNFNSYEQYF.

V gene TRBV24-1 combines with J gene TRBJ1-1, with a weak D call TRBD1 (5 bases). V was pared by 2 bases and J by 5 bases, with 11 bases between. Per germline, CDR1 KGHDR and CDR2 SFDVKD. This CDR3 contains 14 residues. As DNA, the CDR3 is TGTGCCACCAGTGATTCTGGGGGGGGGACTGAAGCTTTCTTT. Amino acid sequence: CATSDSGGGTEAFF.

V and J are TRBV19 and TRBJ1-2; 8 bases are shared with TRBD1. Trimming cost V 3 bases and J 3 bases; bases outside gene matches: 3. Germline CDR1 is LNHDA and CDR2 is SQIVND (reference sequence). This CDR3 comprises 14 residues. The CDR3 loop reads CASSMDRDYYGYTF. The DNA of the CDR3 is TGTGCCAGTAGTATGGACAGGGATTACTATGGCTACACCTTC.

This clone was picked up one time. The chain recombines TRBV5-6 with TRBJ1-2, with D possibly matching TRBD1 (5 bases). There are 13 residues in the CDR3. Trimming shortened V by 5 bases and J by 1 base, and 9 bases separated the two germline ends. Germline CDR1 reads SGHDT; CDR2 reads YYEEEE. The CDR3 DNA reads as TGTGCCAGCAGGCGGACAAGTAACTATGGCTACACCTTC. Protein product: CASRRTSNYGYTF.

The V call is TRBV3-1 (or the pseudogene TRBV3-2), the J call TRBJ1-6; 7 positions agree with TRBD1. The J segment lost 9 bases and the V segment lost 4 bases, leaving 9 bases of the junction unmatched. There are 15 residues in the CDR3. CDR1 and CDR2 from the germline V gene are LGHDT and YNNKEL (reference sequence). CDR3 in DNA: TGTGCCAGCAGCCCACAGGGGTTTGGGAGTTCACCCCTCCACTTT. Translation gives CASSPQGFGSSPLHF.

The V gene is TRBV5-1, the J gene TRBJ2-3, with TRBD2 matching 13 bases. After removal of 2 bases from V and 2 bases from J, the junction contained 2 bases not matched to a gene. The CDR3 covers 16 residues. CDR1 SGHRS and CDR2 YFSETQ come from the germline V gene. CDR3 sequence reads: CASSLGTSGVTDTQYF. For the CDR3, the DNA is TGCGCCAGCAGCTTAGGGACTAGCGGGGTCACAGATACGCAGTATTTT.

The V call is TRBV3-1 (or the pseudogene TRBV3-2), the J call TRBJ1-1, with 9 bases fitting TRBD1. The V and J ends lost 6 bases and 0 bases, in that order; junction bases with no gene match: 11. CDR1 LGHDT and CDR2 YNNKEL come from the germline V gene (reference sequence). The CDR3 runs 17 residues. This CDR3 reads CASSRDRALLMNTEAFF. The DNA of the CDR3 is TGTGCCAGCAGTCGGGACAGGGCCCTTCTGATGAACACTGAAGCTTTCTTT.

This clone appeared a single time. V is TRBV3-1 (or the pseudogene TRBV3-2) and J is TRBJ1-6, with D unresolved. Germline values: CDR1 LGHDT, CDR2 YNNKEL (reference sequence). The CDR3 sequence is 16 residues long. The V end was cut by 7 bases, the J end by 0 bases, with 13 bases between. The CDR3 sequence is CASTTKFSSYNSPLHF. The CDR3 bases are TGTGCCAGCACCACCAAATTTAGCTCCTATAATTCACCCCTCCACTTT.

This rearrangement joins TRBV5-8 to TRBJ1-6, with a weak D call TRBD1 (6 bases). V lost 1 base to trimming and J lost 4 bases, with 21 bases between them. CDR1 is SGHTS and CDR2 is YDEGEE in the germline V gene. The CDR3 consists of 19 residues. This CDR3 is CASSLTVVSTGTYNSPLHF. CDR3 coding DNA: TGTGCCAGCAGCTTGACCGTTGTTTCGACAGGAACTTATAATTCACCCCTCCACTTT. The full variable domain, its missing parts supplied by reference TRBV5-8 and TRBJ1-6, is EAGVTQSPTHLIKTRGQQATLRCSPISGHTSVYWYQQALGLGLQFLLWYDEGEERNRGNFPPRFSGRQFPNYSSELNVNALELEDSALYLCASSLTVVSTGTYNSPLHFGNGTRLTVT.

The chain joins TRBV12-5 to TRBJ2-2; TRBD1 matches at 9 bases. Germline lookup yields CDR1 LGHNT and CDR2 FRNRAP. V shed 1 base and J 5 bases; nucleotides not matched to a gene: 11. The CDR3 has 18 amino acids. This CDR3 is CASGLAQMDRGETGELFF. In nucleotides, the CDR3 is TGTGCTAGTGGTTTGGCCCAGATGGACAGGGGAGAAACCGGGGAGCTGTTTTTT.

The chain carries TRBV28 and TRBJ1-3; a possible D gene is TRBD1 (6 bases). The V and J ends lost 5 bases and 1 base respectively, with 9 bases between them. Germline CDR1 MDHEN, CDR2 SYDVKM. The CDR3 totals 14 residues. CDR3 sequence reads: CASSATGSGNTIYF. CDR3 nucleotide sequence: TGTGCCAGCAGTGCAACAGGGTCTGGAAACACCATATATTTT.

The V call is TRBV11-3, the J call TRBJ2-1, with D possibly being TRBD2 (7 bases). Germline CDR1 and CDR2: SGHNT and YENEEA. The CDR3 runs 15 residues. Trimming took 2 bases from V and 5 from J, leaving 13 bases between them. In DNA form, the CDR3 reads TGTGCCAGCAGCTTAACCGGGGGGCCCCACAATGAGCAGTTCTTC. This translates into CASSLTGGPHNEQFF.

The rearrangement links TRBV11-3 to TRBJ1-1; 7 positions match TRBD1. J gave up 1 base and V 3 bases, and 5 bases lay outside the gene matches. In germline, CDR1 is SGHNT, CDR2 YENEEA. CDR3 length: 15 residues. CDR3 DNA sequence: TGTGCCAGCAGCTTGGTCTCAGGGGGGAACACTGAAGCTTTCTTT. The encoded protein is CASSLVSGGNTEAFF.

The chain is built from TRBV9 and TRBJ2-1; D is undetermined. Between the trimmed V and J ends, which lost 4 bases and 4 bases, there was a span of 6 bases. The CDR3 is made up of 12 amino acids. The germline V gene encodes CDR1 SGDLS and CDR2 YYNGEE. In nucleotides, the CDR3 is TGTGCCAGCAGCCCCCAGTACAATGAGCAGTTCTTC. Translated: CASSPQYNEQFF.

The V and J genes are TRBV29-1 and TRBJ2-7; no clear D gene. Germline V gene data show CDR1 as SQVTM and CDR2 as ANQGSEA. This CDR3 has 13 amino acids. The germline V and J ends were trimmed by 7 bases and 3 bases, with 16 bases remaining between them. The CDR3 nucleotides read TGCAGCGCCATCACCAACCCAGACTACGAGCAGTACTTC. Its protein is CSAITNPDYEQYF.

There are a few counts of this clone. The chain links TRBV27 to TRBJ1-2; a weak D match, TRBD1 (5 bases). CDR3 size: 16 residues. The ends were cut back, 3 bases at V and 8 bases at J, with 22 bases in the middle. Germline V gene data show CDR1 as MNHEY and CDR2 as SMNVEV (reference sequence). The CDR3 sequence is CASSLGKGFGAWGYTF. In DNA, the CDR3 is TGTGCCAGCAGTTTGGGCAAGGGGTTTGGGGCATGGGGCTACACCTTC.

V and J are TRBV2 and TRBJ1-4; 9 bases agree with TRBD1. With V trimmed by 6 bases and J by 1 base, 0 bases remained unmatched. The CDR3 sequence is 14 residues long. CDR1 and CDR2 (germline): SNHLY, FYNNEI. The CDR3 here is CASRTGGTNEKLFF. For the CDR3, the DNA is TGTGCCAGCAGGACAGGGGGAACTAATGAAAAACTGTTTTTT.

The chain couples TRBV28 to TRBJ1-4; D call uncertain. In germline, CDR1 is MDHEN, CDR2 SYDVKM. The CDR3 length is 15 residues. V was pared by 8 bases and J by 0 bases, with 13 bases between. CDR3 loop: CASGNRGATNEKLFF. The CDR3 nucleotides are TGTGCCAGCGGAAATAGAGGAGCAACTAATGAAAAACTGTTTTTT.

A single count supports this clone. CDR3 protein: CASSSPRSTSGRATPTYNEQFF. The CDR3 DNA is TGTGCCAGCAGTTCCCCCCGTAGCACTAGCGGGAGGGCTACACCTACCTACAATGAGCAGTTCTTC. The chain is built from TRBV27 and TRBJ2-1; 13 bases align to TRBD2. Germline loops: CDR1 MNHEY, CDR2 SMNVEV (reference sequence). V was clipped by 4 bases and J by 2 bases; unmatched bases: 20. This CDR3 is 22 amino acids long.

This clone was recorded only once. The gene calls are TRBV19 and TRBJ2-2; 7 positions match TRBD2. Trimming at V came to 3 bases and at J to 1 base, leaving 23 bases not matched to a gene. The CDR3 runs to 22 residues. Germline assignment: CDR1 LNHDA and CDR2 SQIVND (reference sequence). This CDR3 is CASSIKVGIGTTGLLNTGELFF. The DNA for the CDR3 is TGTGCCAGTAGTATTAAGGTTGGAATAGGGACTACCGGGCTACTGAACACCGGGGAGCTGTTTTTT.

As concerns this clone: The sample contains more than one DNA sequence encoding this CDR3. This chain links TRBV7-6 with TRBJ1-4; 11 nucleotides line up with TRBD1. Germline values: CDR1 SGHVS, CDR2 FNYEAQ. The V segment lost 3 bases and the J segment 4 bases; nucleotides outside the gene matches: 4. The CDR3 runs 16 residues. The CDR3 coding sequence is TGTGCCAGCAGCTTGACCGGGACAGGGGGTAATGAAAAACTGTTTTTT. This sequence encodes CASSLTGTGGNEKLFF. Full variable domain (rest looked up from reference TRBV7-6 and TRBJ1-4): GAGVSQSPRYKVTKRGQDVALRCDPISGHVSLYWYRQALGQGPEFLTYFNYEAQQDKSGLPNDRFSAERPEGSISTLTIQRTEQRDSAMYRCASSLTGTGGNEKLFFGSGTQLSVL.

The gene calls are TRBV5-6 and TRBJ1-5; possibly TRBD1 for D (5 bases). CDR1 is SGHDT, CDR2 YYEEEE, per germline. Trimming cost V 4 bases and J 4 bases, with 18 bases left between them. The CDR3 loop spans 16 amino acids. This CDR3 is CASSPSIGVGNQPQHF. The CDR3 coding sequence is TGTGCCAGCAGCCCGAGTATAGGGGTAGGGAATCAGCCCCAGCATTTT.

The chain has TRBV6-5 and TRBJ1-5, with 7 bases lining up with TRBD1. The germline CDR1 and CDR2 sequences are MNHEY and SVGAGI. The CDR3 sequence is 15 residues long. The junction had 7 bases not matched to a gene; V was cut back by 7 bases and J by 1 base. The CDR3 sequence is CASTRQGGSNQPQHF. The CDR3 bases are TGTGCCAGCACCCGACAGGGAGGAAGCAATCAGCCCCAGCATTTT.

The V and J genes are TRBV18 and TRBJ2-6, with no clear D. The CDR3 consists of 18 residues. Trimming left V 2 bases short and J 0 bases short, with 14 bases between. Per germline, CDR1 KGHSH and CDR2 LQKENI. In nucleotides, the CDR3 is TGTGCCAGCTCACCAAACCTCAGACAACTCTCTGGGGCCAACGTCCTGACTTTC. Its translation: CASSPNLRQLSGANVLTF. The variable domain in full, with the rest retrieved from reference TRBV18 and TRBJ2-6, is NAGVMQNPRHLVRRRGQEARLRCSPMKGHSHVYWYRQLPEEGLKFMVYLQKENIIDESGMPKERFSAEFPKEGPSILRIQQVVRGDSAAYFCASSPNLRQLSGANVLTFGAGSRLTVL.

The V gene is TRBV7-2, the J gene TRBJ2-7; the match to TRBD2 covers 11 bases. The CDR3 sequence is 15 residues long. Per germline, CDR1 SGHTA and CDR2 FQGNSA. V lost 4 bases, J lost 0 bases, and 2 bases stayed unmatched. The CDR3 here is CASSWTSGRSYEQYF. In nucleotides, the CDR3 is TGTGCCAGCAGCTGGACTAGCGGGCGCTCCTACGAGCAGTACTTC.

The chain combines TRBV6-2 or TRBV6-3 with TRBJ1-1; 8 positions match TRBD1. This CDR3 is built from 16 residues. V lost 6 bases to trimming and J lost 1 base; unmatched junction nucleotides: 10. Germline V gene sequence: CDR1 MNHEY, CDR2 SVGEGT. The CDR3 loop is CASSRRTGTGNTEAFF. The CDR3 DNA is TGTGCCAGCAGCCGGCGAACCGGGACAGGGAACACTGAAGCTTTCTTT.

CDR3 in amino acids: CASSIRTGIKSMDEKLFF. DNA for the CDR3: TGTGCCAGTAGTATAAGGACAGGGATCAAGTCTATGGATGAAAAACTGTTTTTT. V is TRBV19 and J is TRBJ1-4; 8 nucleotides match TRBD1. Trimming at V came to 2 bases and at J to 6 bases, leaving 14 bases not matched to a gene. CDR1 and CDR2 (germline): LNHDA, SQIVND (reference sequence). The CDR3 is 18 residues long.

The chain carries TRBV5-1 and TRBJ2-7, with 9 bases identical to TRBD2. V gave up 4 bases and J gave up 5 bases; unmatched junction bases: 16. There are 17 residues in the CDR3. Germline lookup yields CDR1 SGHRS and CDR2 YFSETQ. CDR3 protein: CASSRSSGGWDVNEQYF. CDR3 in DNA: TGCGCCAGCAGCCGATCCAGCGGGGGGTGGGATGTCAACGAGCAGTACTTC.